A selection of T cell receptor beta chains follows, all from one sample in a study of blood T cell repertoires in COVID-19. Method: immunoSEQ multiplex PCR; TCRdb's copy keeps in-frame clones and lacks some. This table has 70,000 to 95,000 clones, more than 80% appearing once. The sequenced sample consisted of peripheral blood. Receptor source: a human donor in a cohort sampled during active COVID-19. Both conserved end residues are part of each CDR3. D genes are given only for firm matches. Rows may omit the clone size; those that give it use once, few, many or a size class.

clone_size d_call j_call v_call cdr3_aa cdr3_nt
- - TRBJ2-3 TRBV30 CAWSDKGGADTQYF TGTGCCTGGAGTGATAAAGGGGGGGCAGATACGCAGTATTTT
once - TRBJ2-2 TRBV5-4 CASSPGYTGELFF TGTGCCAGCAGCCCGGGGTACACCGGGGAGCTGTTTTTT
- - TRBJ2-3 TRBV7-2 CASSLDASSTDTQYF TGTGCCAGCAGCTTAGATGCTAGCAGCACAGATACGCAGTATTTT
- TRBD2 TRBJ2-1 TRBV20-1 CSASGLAGSDEQFF TGCAGTGCTAGTGGACTAGCGGGGTCCGATGAGCAGTTCTTC
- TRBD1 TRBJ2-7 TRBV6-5 CASSTGGASYEQYF TGTGCCAGCAGCACAGGGGGCGCTTCCTACGAGCAGTACTTC
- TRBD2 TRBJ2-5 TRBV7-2 CASSLRSGGETQYF TGTGCCAGCAGCTTACGTAGCGGGGGAGAGACCCAGTACTTC
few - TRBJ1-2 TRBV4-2 CASSQDRAGGYTF TGTGCCAGCAGCCAAGACAGGGCTGGGGGCTACACCTTC
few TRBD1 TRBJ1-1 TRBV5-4 CASSQTGDTEAFF TGTGCCAGCAGCCAGACAGGGGACACTGAAGCTTTCTTT
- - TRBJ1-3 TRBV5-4 CASSSVSQRSGNTIYF TGTGCCAGCAGCTCGGTGTCTCAGCGCTCTGGAAACACCATATATTTT
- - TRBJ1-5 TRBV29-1 CSASRGNNQPQHF TGCAGCGCTTCCCGGGGGAATAATCAGCCCCAGCATTTT
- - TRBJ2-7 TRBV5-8 CASDQGHRYEQYF TGTGCCAGCGATCAGGGACATCGCTACGAGCAGTACTTC
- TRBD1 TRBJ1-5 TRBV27 CASSLTGVGNQPQHF TGTGCCAGCAGTTTAACAGGGGTAGGCAATCAGCCCCAGCATTTT
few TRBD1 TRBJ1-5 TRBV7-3 CASSLPGTVNQPQHF TGTGCCAGCAGCTTACCCGGGACAGTCAATCAGCCCCAGCATTTT
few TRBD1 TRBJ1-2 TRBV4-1 CASSQDPARGNYGYTF TGCGCCAGCAGCCAAGATCCCGCCAGGGGGAACTATGGCTACACCTTC
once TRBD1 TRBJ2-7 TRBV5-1 CASSLSGQASYEQYF TGCGCCAGCAGCTTGTCGGGACAGGCCTCCTACGAGCAGTACTTC
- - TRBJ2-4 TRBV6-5 CASSYDGARNIQYF TGTGCCAGCAGTTATGACGGCGCTAGGAACATTCAGTACTTC
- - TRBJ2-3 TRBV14 CASSHRPGRAGDTQYF TGTGCCAGCAGCCATCGACCGGGTCGAGCTGGAGATACGCAGTATTTT
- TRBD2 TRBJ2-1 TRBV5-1 CASSLVSGGAIEQFF TGCGCCAGCAGCTTGGTAAGCGGGGGGGCGATTGAGCAGTTCTTC
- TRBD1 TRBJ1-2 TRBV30 CAWSPDRGDYTF TGTGCCTGGAGTCCGGACAGGGGGGACTACACCTTC
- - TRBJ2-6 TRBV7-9 CASSLPRGESGANVLTF TGTGCCAGCAGCTTACCCAGGGGCGAGTCTGGGGCCAACGTCCTGACTTTC
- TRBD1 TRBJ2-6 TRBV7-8 CASSFLRDRRHSGANVLTF TGTGCCAGCAGCTTCCTCCGGGACAGGCGTCACTCTGGGGCCAACGTCCTGACTTTC
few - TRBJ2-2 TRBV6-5 CASSYPGVPGELFF TGTGCCAGCAGCTACCCAGGGGTTCCCGGGGAGCTGTTTTTT
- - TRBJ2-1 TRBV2 CASSGIYEQFF TGTGCCAGCAGCGGTATATATGAGCAGTTCTTC
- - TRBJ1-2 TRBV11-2 CASSYSGHGGSNYGYTF TGTGCCAGCAGCTACAGTGGGCACGGGGGATCTAACTATGGCTACACCTTC
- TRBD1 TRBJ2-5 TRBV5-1 CASSSDRGEETQYF TGCGCCAGCAGCTCGGACAGGGGAGAAGAGACCCAGTACTTC
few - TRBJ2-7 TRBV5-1 CASSERLGGGEQYF TGCGCCAGCAGCGAAAGACTAGGGGGCGGGGAGCAGTACTTC
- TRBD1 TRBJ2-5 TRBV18 CASSPDRATSKTQYF TGTGCCAGCTCACCGGACAGGGCCACGAGTAAGACCCAGTACTTC
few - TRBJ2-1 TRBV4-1 CASSHPPLGYRAYNEQFF TGCGCCAGCAGCCATCCCCCCTTGGGTTACAGAGCCTACAATGAGCAGTTCTTC
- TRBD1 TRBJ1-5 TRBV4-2 CASSRTGVQPQHF TGTGCCAGCAGCCGAACAGGGGTCCAGCCCCAGCATTTT
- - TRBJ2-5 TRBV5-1 CASSSLSTRETQYF TGCGCCAGCAGCTCCTTGTCAACGCGGGAGACCCAGTACTTC
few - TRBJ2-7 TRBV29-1 CSVANSYEQYF TGCAGCGTTGCCAACTCCTACGAGCAGTACTTC
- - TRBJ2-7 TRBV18 CASSPGAQIYEQYF TGTGCCAGCTCACCGGGGGCCCAGATCTACGAGCAGTACTTC
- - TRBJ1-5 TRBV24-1 CATSDSSGVIWRQPQHF TGTGCCACCAGTGATTCCTCAGGGGTGATCTGGCGGCAGCCCCAGCATTTT
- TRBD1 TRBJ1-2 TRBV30 CAWSRQGMGGYTF TGTGCCTGGAGTCGACAGGGAATGGGTGGCTACACCTTC
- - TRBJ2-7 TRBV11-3 CASSSGGSSYEQYF TGTGCCAGCAGCTCCGGAGGGAGCTCCTACGAGCAGTACTTC
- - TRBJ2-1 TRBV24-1 CATSAFNEQFF TGTGCCACCAGTGCGTTCAATGAGCAGTTCTTC
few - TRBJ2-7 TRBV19 CASSPKQGAEQYF TGTGCCAGTAGTCCCAAACAGGGCGCCGAGCAGTACTTC
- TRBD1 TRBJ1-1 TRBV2 CASSYRGLDTEAFF TGTGCCAGCAGTTACAGGGGGTTGGACACTGAAGCTTTCTTT
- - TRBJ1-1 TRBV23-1 CAQCGPGMNTEAFF TGCGCCCAATGCGGGCCAGGTATGAACACTGAAGCTTTCTTT
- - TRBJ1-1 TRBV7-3 CASSLMGAGKAFF TGTGCCAGCAGCTTAATGGGGGCAGGAAAAGCTTTCTTT
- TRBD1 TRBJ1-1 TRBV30 CAWRVDRGNTEAFF TGTGCCTGGAGGGTAGACAGGGGGAACACTGAAGCTTTCTTT
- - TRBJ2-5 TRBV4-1 CASSQDRRTQETQYF TGCGCCAGCAGCCAAGATCGCAGAACCCAAGAGACCCAGTACTTC
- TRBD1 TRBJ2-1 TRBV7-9 CASSPPGTGYNEQFF TGTGCCAGCAGCCCTCCCGGGACAGGGTACAATGAGCAGTTCTTC
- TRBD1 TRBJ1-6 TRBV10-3 CAISPTGTGVSSYNSPLHF TGTGCCATCAGTCCAACCGGGACAGGGGTTAGCTCCTATAATTCACCCCTCCACTTT